A single sample is the source of the 23 T cell receptor beta chains below, sequenced in a study of cytomegalovirus exposure and HLA in healthy donors. The PCR made use of 60 Vbeta and 13 Jbeta primers. Profiling relied on immunoSEQ multiplex PCR, and the TCRdb table lists in-frame clones only, not all of them. The table has some 120,000 clones, roughly 73% seen once; the top ten hold roughly 0.9%. The specimen was PBMCs. Source of these receptors: a woman aged 30 to 39 in good health and CMV-seronegative.

V is TRBV6-5 and J is TRBJ2-3; tentative D call: TRBD2 (5 bases). With 6 bases removed from V and 4 bases from J, the gap between germline ends came to 17 bases. CDR3 length: 15 amino acids. Germline V lookup: CDR1 MNHEY, CDR2 SVGAGI. The CDR3 sequence: CASSHLGPAADTQYF. CDR3 in DNA: TGTGCCAGCAGCCACCTCGGGCCAGCGGCAGATACGCAGTATTTT.

This chain joins TRBV7-2 and TRBJ2-7, with TRBD2 as a possible D gene (5 bases). This CDR3 has 14 amino acids. CDR1 is SGHTA and CDR2 is FQGNSA in the germline V gene. V lost 5 bases, J lost 4 bases, and 15 bases lay in between. DNA for the CDR3: TGTGCCAGCAGCCGGGATGTGGCCCAGTACGAGCAGTACTTC. Amino acid sequence: CASSRDVAQYEQYF.

This CDR3 reads CASSSGSFDYNEQFF. DNA of the CDR3: TGTGCCAGCAGCTCCGGGAGTTTCGACTACAATGAGCAGTTCTTC. The chain recombines TRBV7-9 with TRBJ2-1, with D tentatively TRBD2 (6 bases). This CDR3 has 15 residues. Trimming removed 4 bases at V and 3 bases at J, with 13 bases between. Germline V lookup: CDR1 SEHNR, CDR2 FQNEAQ (reference sequence).

This clone was detected a few times. The CDR3 DNA follows: TGTGCCAGCAGCCCGGACTACCAAGGCTACAATGAGCAGTTCTTC. Translation gives CASSPDYQGYNEQFF. The V call is TRBV9, the J call TRBJ2-1; D possibly corresponds to TRBD2 (6 bases). The germline V and J ends were trimmed by 4 bases and 3 bases, with 14 bases remaining between them. The CDR3 runs 15 residues. Germline loops: CDR1 SGDLS, CDR2 YYNGEE.

The chain carries TRBV5-1 and TRBJ2-7; weak D call: TRBD1 (6 bases). This CDR3 region has 14 residues. Trimming took off 1 base at V and 5 bases at J, with 13 bases between the two ends. CDR1 is SGHRS and CDR2 is YFSETQ in the germline V gene. The DNA for the CDR3 is TGCGCCAGCAGCTTGAATAGGGGGTCGGACGAGCAGTACTTC. Its protein product is CASSLNRGSDEQYF.

The V and J genes are TRBV5-6 and TRBJ2-7; 11 bases line up with TRBD2. Trimming removed 5 bases from V and 3 bases from J; junction bases left unmatched: 4. The CDR3 is 14 residues long. The V gene's germline CDR1 is SGHDT and CDR2 YYEEEE. CDR3 DNA sequence: TGTGCCAGCAGGACGGGACTAGCGGACTACGAGCAGTACTTC. Amino acid sequence: CASRTGLADYEQYF.

This clone was observed once. The rearrangement links TRBV5-1 to TRBJ2-2; D ambiguous. CDR3 size: 11 residues. V dropped 6 bases and J dropped 6 bases, with 6 bases sitting between them. Germline CDR1 SGHRS, CDR2 YFSETQ. CDR3 sequence: CASTVSGELFF. The CDR3 region has the DNA TGCGCCAGCACAGTTTCCGGGGAGCTGTTTTTT.

The chain couples TRBV6-1 to TRBJ2-5; 9 bases fit TRBD2. The J call may not be correct, given that the DNA end is closer to TRBJ2-7. The germline V gene encodes CDR1 MNHNS and CDR2 SASEGT. This CDR3 contains 15 residues. The CDR3 DNA sequence: TGTGCCAGCAGTGAACTAGCGGGGAGCTCCTACGAGCAGTACTTC. Translated: CASSELAGSSYEQYF.

The J gene is TRBJ1-1, the V gene TRBV29-1, with a possible D match to TRBD1 (6 bases). Trimming took off 6 bases at V and 5 bases at J, with 19 bases between the two ends. Germline V CDR1 and CDR2: SQVTM, ANQGSEA. This CDR3 has 14 amino acids. CDR3 loop: CSVLGEGGNTEAFF. DNA of the CDR3: TGCAGCGTCCTGGGGGAGGGGGGAAATACTGAAGCTTTCTTT. The variable domain in full, with the rest retrieved from reference TRBV29-1 and TRBJ1-1, is SAVISQKPSRDICQRGTSLTIQCQVDSQVTMMFWYRQQPGQSLTLIATANQGSEATYESGFVIDKFPISRPNLTFSTLTVSNMSPEDSSIYLCSVLGEGGNTEAFFGQGTRLTVV.

V is TRBV2 and J is TRBJ2-5; weak D call: TRBD2 (6 bases). Trimming took 8 bases from V and 4 from J, leaving 17 bases between them. The V gene's germline CDR1 is SNHLY and CDR2 FYNNEI. CDR3 size: 14 residues. The CDR3 here is CASGGSNGGETQYF. The CDR3, as DNA: TGTGCCAGCGGGGGGTCTAACGGGGGAGAGACCCAGTACTTC. The entire variable domain, with the rest obtained from reference TRBV2 and TRBJ2-5, is as follows: EPEVTQTPSHQVTQMGQEVILRCVPISNHLYFYWYRQILGQKVEFLVSFYNNEISEKSEIFDDQFSVERPDGSNFTLKIRSTKLEDSAMYFCASGGSNGGETQYFGPGTRLLVL.

The chain recombines TRBV18 with TRBJ1-4; 10 bases align to TRBD1. Unmatched junction bases numbered 2, after V lost 4 bases and J lost 3 bases. CDR1 KGHSH and CDR2 LQKENI come from the germline V gene. CDR3 size: 15 residues. CDR3: CASSRGQGANEKLFF. CDR3 in DNA: TGTGCCAGCTCACGCGGACAGGGGGCTAATGAAAAACTGTTTTTT. Full variable domain (remainder filled in from reference TRBV18 and TRBJ1-4): NAGVMQNPRHLVRRRGQEARLRCSPMKGHSHVYWYRQLPEEGLKFMVYLQKENIIDESGMPKERFSAEFPKEGPSILRIQQVVRGDSAAYFCASSRGQGANEKLFFGSGTQLSVL.

The rearrangement links TRBV19 to TRBJ2-5; the match to TRBD1 covers 7 bases. V was clipped by 3 bases and J by 5 bases; unmatched bases: 6. CDR3 size: 14 residues. Per the germline V gene, CDR1 is LNHDA and CDR2 is SQIVND (reference sequence). The CDR3 is CASSMNRGSETQYF. As DNA, the CDR3 is TGTGCCAGTAGTATGAACAGGGGTTCCGAGACCCAGTACTTC.

This clone was observed once. The genes are TRBV7-8 and TRBJ1-5, with D uncertain. The CDR3 consists of 12 residues. The ends were cut back, 8 bases at V and 7 bases at J, with 12 bases in the middle. Germline V gives CDR1 SGHVS, CDR2 FQNEAQ. CDR3 coding DNA: TGTGCCAGCCAGGATGGAAACCAGCCCCAGCATTTT. It yields the protein CASQDGNQPQHF.

The chain combines TRBV27 with TRBJ1-4, with D perhaps TRBD1 (5 bases). CDR3 size: 13 residues. Between the trimmed V and J ends, which lost 9 bases and 7 bases, there was a span of 15 bases. Germline assignment: CDR1 MNHEY and CDR2 SMNVEV (reference sequence). The chain's CDR3 is CARGAPMREKLFF. The DNA for the CDR3 is TGTGCCAGAGGGGCCCCGATGCGTGAAAAACTGTTTTTT.

CDR3 in amino acids: CAWGLRQAKYEQFF. DNA of the CDR3: TGTGCCTGGGGATTGAGACAGGCCAAATATGAGCAGTTCTTC. The V and J genes are TRBV30 and TRBJ2-1; TRBD1 is a possible D gene (6 bases). The germline CDR1 and CDR2 sequences are GTSNPN and SVGIG (reference sequence). Trimming left V 5 bases short and J 8 bases short, with 19 bases between. The CDR3 length is 14 residues.

This clone was seen more than once but under ten times. The junction departs from the called germline gene at one end, perhaps through a read error. The chain links TRBV5-5 to TRBJ2-7; 9 bases match TRBD1. The CDR3 is made up of 11 amino acids. In germline, CDR1 is SGHKS, CDR2 YYEKEE (reference sequence). DNA for the CDR3: TGTGCCAGCACCTTGGGGGACAGGGAGATCTTC. Protein: CASTLGDREIF.

The chain combines TRBV11-2 with TRBJ2-7, with 9 bases aligning to TRBD2. The CDR3 loop spans 14 amino acids. The germline V gene encodes CDR1 SGHAT and CDR2 FQNNGV. J lost 4 bases, V lost 2 bases, and 3 bases had no gene match. DNA for the CDR3: TGTGCCAGCAGCTTAAGCGGGGGGCAGTACGAGCAGTACTTC. Its translation is CASSLSGGQYEQYF. Combining the CDR3 with reference TRBV11-2 and TRBJ2-7 gives the whole variable domain EAGVAQSPRYKIIEKRQSVAFWCNPISGHATLYWYQQILGQGPKLLIQFQNNGVVDDSQLPKDRFSAERLKGVDSTLKIQPAKLEDSAVYLCASSLSGGQYEQYFGPGTRLTVT.

The chain combines TRBV7-9 with TRBJ2-1, with 9 bases that match TRBD2. The CDR3 covers 16 residues. V was clipped by 5 bases and J by 2 bases; unmatched bases: 7. Germline values: CDR1 SEHNR, CDR2 FQNEAQ (reference sequence). For the CDR3, the DNA is TGTGCCAGCAGCCCCCCACTAGCGGGCCCCTACAATGAGCAGTTCTTC. Translation gives CASSPPLAGPYNEQFF.

The J gene is TRBJ1-5, the V gene TRBV19; 10 bases align to TRBD1. CDR3 length equals 14 residues. V trimming: 9 bases; J trimming: 6 bases; junction bases outside the gene matches: 8. Germline loops: CDR1 LNHDA, CDR2 SQIVND (reference sequence). The DNA for the CDR3 is TGTGCCAGCACGACAGGGGGCGAAGGTCAGCCCCAGCATTTT. Its protein is CASTTGGEGQPQHF. Full variable domain (rest looked up from reference TRBV19 and TRBJ1-5): DGGITQSPKYLFRKEGQNVTLSCEQNLNHDAMYWYRQDPGQGLRLIYYSQIVNDFQKGDIAEGYSVSREKKESFPLTVTSAQKNPTAFYLCASTTGGEGQPQHFGDGTRLSIL.

The chain couples TRBV18 to TRBJ1-1; D might be TRBD1 (5 bases). Per the germline V gene, CDR1 is KGHSH and CDR2 is LQKENI. Trimming took 8 bases from V and 1 from J, leaving 14 bases between them. The CDR3 length is 14 residues. In DNA form, the CDR3 reads TGTGCCAGCGACCTGGGGGGACGGAACACTGAAGCTTTCTTT. It yields the protein CASDLGGRNTEAFF.

The rearrangement links TRBV7-9 to TRBJ1-5, with D unresolved. The CDR3 totals 19 residues. Germline V gene data show CDR1 as SEHNR and CDR2 as FQNEAQ (reference sequence). V gave up 1 base and J gave up 0 bases, with 19 bases separating them. CDR3 loop: CASSLEAGSWSFSNQPQHF. In DNA, the CDR3 is TGTGCCAGCAGCTTAGAAGCCGGTTCTTGGTCATTTAGCAATCAGCCCCAGCATTTT.

The J gene is TRBJ1-1, the V gene TRBV6-1; tentative D call: TRBD1 (6 bases). This CDR3 spans 14 amino acids. Germline V gene sequence: CDR1 MNHNS, CDR2 SASEGT. Trimming removed 4 bases from V and 8 bases from J, with 17 bases in between. CDR3: CASSVTGGASEAFF. The CDR3 DNA sequence: TGTGCCAGCAGTGTCACCGGGGGGGCTTCCGAAGCTTTCTTT.

This clone has just one count. V gene TRBV6-5 combines with J gene TRBJ1-2; D gene uncertain. This CDR3 spans 14 amino acids. Germline values: CDR1 MNHEY, CDR2 SVGAGI. Trimming shortened V by 5 bases and J by 2 bases, and 12 bases separated the two germline ends. The CDR3 nucleotides read TGTGCCAGCAGTAGGCCGCCGGGAAACTATGGCTACACCTTC. This encodes CASSRPPGNYGYTF.